The 27 T cell receptor beta chains presented below share a single source sample, sequenced in a study of identical twins. TCRdb re-analysed the 5' RACE reads in MiXCR, keeping a single row per CDR3 protein. Of about 220,000 distinct CDR3 sequences in the sample, 6.5% to 8.5% were seen once. These same data were also listed under a study on yellow fever vaccine responses in identical twins.

The sample taken for sequencing was memory (CD45RO+) T cells sorted from blood. The source of these receptors is a woman aged 18-29 years in good health.

This clonotype was counted ten times or more. The chain has TRBV12-3 or TRBV12-4 and TRBJ2-3; maybe TRBD2 (5 bases). V lost 6 bases and J lost 0, with 10 bases in between. The CDR3 has 14 amino acids. For the CDR3, the DNA is TGTGCCAGCAGAGCGGACTTCAGCACAGATACGCAGTATTTT. It codes for CASRADFSTDTQYF.

This clonotype was seen repeatedly, ten times or more. The chain joins TRBV4-2 to TRBJ2-7; TRBD2 is a possible D gene (5 bases). Germline assignment: CDR1 LGHNA and CDR2 YNFKEQ. The germline V and J ends were trimmed by 4 bases and 7 bases, with 17 bases remaining between them. The CDR3 spans 14 residues. The CDR3 DNA follows: TGTGCCAGCAGCCCAACTCGAGGGATTCGGGAGCAGTACTTC. This sequence encodes CASSPTRGIREQYF.

This clonotype was counted a few times. The chain carries TRBV5-1 and TRBJ2-5; D is tentatively TRBD1 or TRBD2 (5 bases each). The CDR3 extends over 15 amino acids. Trimming took off 3 bases at V and 4 bases at J, with 16 bases between the two ends. Germline V CDR1 and CDR2: SGHRS, YFSETQ. The CDR3 region has the DNA TGCGCCAGCAGCTCGGGACCTTCCCGGGGAGAGACCCAGTACTTC. Translated, it gives CASSSGPSRGETQYF.

There are many counts of this clonotype. The genes are TRBV10-1 and TRBJ2-1; the match to TRBD2 covers 8 bases. This CDR3 has 18 residues. The V segment lost 3 bases and the J segment 0 bases; nucleotides outside the gene matches: 10. Germline CDR1 WNHNN, CDR2 SYGVQD (reference sequence). The CDR3 DNA follows: TGCGCCAGCAGTGAACACGGAGCGGGAGTAGGCTCCTACAATGAGCAGTTCTTC. The encoded protein is CASSEHGAGVGSYNEQFF.

The CDR3 sequence: CASSYQLATSKGRDEQFF. The CDR3 coding sequence is TGTGCCAGCAGTTACCAACTAGCGACATCGAAAGGGAGGGATGAGCAGTTCTTC. The chain links TRBV6-2 or TRBV6-3 to TRBJ2-1; 7 nucleotides match TRBD2. J gave up 8 bases and V 2 bases, and 18 bases lay outside the gene matches. This CDR3 contains 18 residues. CDR1 is MNHEY and CDR2 is SVGEGT in the germline V gene.

This clonotype was seen a few times. This sequence joins TRBV10-3 and TRBJ2-6, with a weak D call TRBD1 (6 bases). Germline loops: CDR1 ENHRY, CDR2 SYGVKD. V was trimmed by 5 bases and J by 0 bases, leaving 8 bases between them. The CDR3 runs to 15 residues. CDR3 in amino acids: CAISQQGSGANVLTF. For the CDR3, the DNA is TGTGCCATCAGTCAACAGGGCTCTGGGGCCAACGTCCTGACTTTC.

This clonotype was observed a handful of times. V gene TRBV5-1 combines with J gene TRBJ1-6; 7 bases fit TRBD1. This CDR3 has 20 amino acids. The V gene end was trimmed by 2 bases and the J gene end by 1 base; junction bases not matched to a gene: 15. Germline V gene data show CDR1 as SGHRS and CDR2 as YFSETQ. The CDR3 DNA reads TGCGCCAGCAGCTTCCGGACAGGACTAAACCCAAGTTCCTATAATTCACCCCTCCACTTT. It translates to CASSFRTGLNPSSYNSPLHF.

V usage is TRBV7-9 and J usage is TRBJ2-5; weak D call: TRBD1 (6 bases). The V end lost 3 bases, the J end lost 1 base, and 9 bases lay between the germline ends. Germline V CDR1 and CDR2: SEHNR, FQNEAQ (reference sequence). The CDR3 loop spans 14 amino acids. The CDR3: CASSFPGAQETQYF. Here the CDR3 DNA reads TGTGCCAGCAGCTTTCCAGGGGCCCAAGAGACCCAGTACTTC.

This clonotype counts as medium-sized (0.01 to 0.1%). The chain uses TRBV9 and TRBJ1-6; tentatively, D is TRBD1 (6 bases). V was pared by 2 bases and J by 9 bases, with 15 bases between. Germline CDR1 and CDR2: SGDLS and YYNGEE. This CDR3 comprises 15 residues. The CDR3: CASSVGQPSSSPLHF. The CDR3 nucleotides read TGTGCCAGCAGCGTCGGACAGCCCTCTAGTTCACCCCTCCACTTT.

This clonotype was seen at least ten times. V usage is TRBV5-1 and J usage is TRBJ2-1; D is unresolved. This CDR3 region has 14 residues. Germline assignment: CDR1 SGHRS and CDR2 YFSETQ. Trimming cost V 1 base and J 2 bases, with 7 bases left between them. CDR3 DNA sequence: TGCGCCAGCAGCTTGCGTTCCCCCTACAATGAGCAGTTCTTC. This encodes CASSLRSPYNEQFF.

This clonotype came up a few times. The chain links TRBV3-1 to TRBJ1-6, with a weak D call TRBD1 (5 bases). The germline CDR1 and CDR2 sequences are LGHDT and YNNKEL (reference sequence). This CDR3 is 15 amino acids long. Trimming took off 1 base at V and 10 bases at J, with 14 bases between the two ends. DNA for the CDR3: TGTGCCAGCAGCCAAGGTCCTCAGGGCGGATCACCCCTCCACTTT. Encoded protein: CASSQGPQGGSPLHF.

This clonotype was observed many times. CDR3 residues: CASSLAGGTQDTQYF. CDR3 DNA sequence: TGTGCCAGCAGCTTAGCCGGGGGGACGCAAGATACGCAGTATTTT. V usage is TRBV7-2 and J usage is TRBJ2-3; 7 bases fit TRBD2. There are 15 residues in the CDR3. CDR1 and CDR2 (germline): SGHTA, FQGNSA. The V gene end was trimmed by 0 bases and the J gene end by 5 bases; junction bases not matched to a gene: 5.

Concerning this clonotype itself: This may arise from a read error, as a much more abundant clone is one base away. J is TRBJ1-5 and V is TRBV20-1, with 7 bases aligning to TRBD1. There are 14 residues in the CDR3. Germline-derived CDR1 and CDR2 are DFQATT and SNEGSKA (reference sequence). DNA of the CDR3: TGCAGTGCTTCCCCAGGGGGGGGCAATCAGCCCAAGCATTTT. It yields the protein CSASPGGGNQPKHF.

This clonotype was detected only a few times. The chain employs TRBV3-1 and TRBJ2-7; D is perhaps TRBD1 (5 bases). Trimming removed 2 bases at V and 7 bases at J, with 12 bases between. Germline values: CDR1 LGHDT, CDR2 YNNKEL (reference sequence). CDR3 length: 13 residues. The CDR3 sequence is CASSQRTFAEQYF. CDR3 DNA: TGTGCCAGCAGCCAAAGGACATTCGCGGAGCAGTACTTC.

This clonotype occurred a few times. The V gene is TRBV10-3, the J gene TRBJ2-1; 10 nucleotides agree with TRBD1. V lost 3 bases to trimming and J lost 6 bases; unmatched junction nucleotides: 8. The germline V gene encodes CDR1 ENHRY and CDR2 SYGVKD. This CDR3 comprises 16 residues. The CDR3 reads CAISDAKGTGVNEQFF. As DNA, the CDR3 is TGTGCCATCAGTGATGCGAAGGGGACAGGGGTCAATGAGCAGTTCTTC.

The chain recombines TRBV12-3 or TRBV12-4 with TRBJ2-5; no reliable D call. This CDR3 is 16 amino acids long. V gave up 3 bases and J gave up 1 base, with 15 bases separating them. The CDR3 DNA reads as TGTGCCAGCAGTTTTTATTGGGCGTTACTCCAAGAGACCCAGTACTTC. Protein: CASSFYWALLQETQYF.

This clonotype has just a few counts. CDR3 in amino acids: CASSAGSTDTQYF. In DNA form, the CDR3 reads TGTGCCAGCAGTGCGGGAAGCACAGATACGCAGTATTTT. The chain recombines TRBV6-4 with TRBJ2-3; tentative D call: TRBD2 (5 bases). V shed 4 bases and J shed 0 bases, with 5 bases lying between them. CDR3 size: 13 residues. The germline V gene has CDR1 MRHNA and CDR2 SNTAGT.

Only a few counts were recorded for this clonotype. This chain joins TRBV27 and TRBJ2-7; maybe TRBD1 (5 bases). The ends were cut back, 6 bases at V and 6 bases at J, with 21 bases in the middle. This CDR3 spans 15 amino acids. Germline values: CDR1 MNHEY, CDR2 SMNVEV (reference sequence). The CDR3 region is CASSTPGAPGREQYF. The CDR3 DNA follows: TGTGCCAGCAGCACCCCGGGCGCCCCAGGGCGCGAGCAGTACTTC.

CDR3 region: CASSTLAGDRRETQYF. CDR3 DNA sequence: TGTGCCAGCAGCACCCTAGCGGGGGACCGTCGGGAGACCCAGTACTTC. The chain has TRBV4-2 and TRBJ2-5, with 10 bases matching TRBD2. Looked up from germline, CDR1 is LGHNA and CDR2 is YNFKEQ. This CDR3 has 16 amino acids. The V gene end was trimmed by 5 bases and the J gene end by 5 bases; junction bases not matched to a gene: 11.

A few counts support this clonotype. A read error is possible here, since a much larger clone lies one base away. The V call is TRBV12-3 or TRBV12-4, the J call TRBJ2-5; TRBD2 aligns across 8 bases. CDR3 length equals 18 residues. CDR3 in amino acids: CACSLAGRSGAPSETQYF. The CDR3 nucleotides are TGTGCCTGCAGTTTAGCGGGACGATCCGGGGCCCCCTCGGAGACCCAGTACTTC.

This clonotype came up a few times. V usage is TRBV27 and J usage is TRBJ2-2; the D gene is possibly TRBD2 (6 bases). CDR1 MNHEY and CDR2 SMNVEV come from the germline V gene (reference sequence). With 8 bases removed from V and 5 bases from J, the gap between germline ends came to 18 bases. CDR3 length: 15 amino acids. The DNA for the CDR3 is TGTGCCAGCCGCGGGGTCCCTAGTAGGACCGGGGAGCTGTTTTTT. Translated: CASRGVPSRTGELFF.

This chain connects TRBV2 to TRBJ2-6; perhaps TRBD1 as D (5 bases). The CDR3 has 15 residues. CDR1 and CDR2 from the germline V gene are SNHLY and FYNNEI. Trimming took 0 bases from V and 3 from J, leaving 6 bases between them. The CDR3 nucleotides are TGTGCCAGCAGTGAAGCAGGGGTTGGGGCCAACGTCCTGACTTTC. Its translation is CASSEAGVGANVLTF.

This clonotype was seen a few times. V is TRBV7-2 and J is TRBJ2-1, with TRBD2 identical over 8 bases. With V trimmed by 8 bases and J by 7 bases, 16 bases remained unmatched. The CDR3 is 16 residues long. The germline CDR1 and CDR2 sequences are SGHTA and FQGNSA. CDR3 bases: TGTGCCAGCGACCGGCAAGCAGCGGGAGTTCGTAATGAGCAGTTCTTC. Protein sequence: CASDRQAAGVRNEQFF. The variable domain in full, with the rest retrieved from reference TRBV7-2 and TRBJ2-1, is GAGVSQSPSNKVTEKGKDVELRCDPISGHTALYWYRQSLGQGLEFLIYFQGNSAPDKSGLPSDRFSAERTGGSVSTLTIQRTQQEDSAVYLCASDRQAAGVRNEQFFGPGTRLTVL.

This clonotype was seen many times. The rearrangement uses TRBV5-5 and TRBJ2-2, with a weak D call TRBD1 (5 bases). V was trimmed by 4 bases and J by 0 bases, leaving 13 bases between them. Germline V gene lookup returns CDR1 SGHKS and CDR2 YYEKEE (reference sequence). The CDR3 length is 16 residues. The DNA of the CDR3 is TGTGCCAGCAGCCATACCTTGGGGCCGAACACCGGGGAGCTGTTTTTT. Residues: CASSHTLGPNTGELFF.

This clonotype was counted between two and nine times. The gene calls are TRBV7-9 and TRBJ1-1; D is ambiguous. CDR3 size: 14 residues. In germline, CDR1 is SEHNR, CDR2 FQNEAQ (reference sequence). Trimming cost V 2 bases and J 1 base, with 8 bases left between them. CDR3 loop: CASSLYSTNTEAFF. CDR3 bases: TGTGCCAGCAGCTTATACTCGACGAACACTGAAGCTTTCTTT.

Comments on this clonotype: This may come from a read error, since a much larger clone is one base off. The rearrangement links TRBV6-2 or TRBV6-3 to TRBJ2-1; D is unresolved. Germline CDR1 and CDR2: MNHEY and SVGEGT. The CDR3 is 11 residues long. Between the trimmed V and J ends, which lost 5 bases and 5 bases, there was a span of 4 bases. CDR3 loop: CASSIHNEQFF. The CDR3 DNA reads as TGTGCCAGCAGTATTCACAATGAGCAGTTCTTC.

The rearrangement uses TRBV18 and TRBJ2-7, with D perhaps matching TRBD2 (6 bases). Trimming took off 3 bases at V and 2 bases at J, with 11 bases between the two ends. Germline-derived CDR1 and CDR2 are KGHSH and LQKENI. The CDR3 is 14 residues long. The CDR3 DNA reads TGTGCCAGCTCACCGCTAGGACTAACCTACGAGCAGTACTTC. Translating it yields CASSPLGLTYEQYF. Full variable domain (missing parts from reference TRBV18 and TRBJ2-7): NAGVMQNPRHLVRRRGQEARLRCSPMKGHSHVYWYRQLPEEGLKFMVYLQKENIIDESGMPKERFSAEFPKEGPSILRIQQVVRGDSAAYFCASSPLGLTYEQYFGPGTRLTVT.